This TCR beta chain was recovered during a study of CD8 T cells in Susac syndrome. RNA, at about 0.45 to 1 ug, was reverse transcribed with random hexamers. A single record per CDR3 protein comes from TCRdb applying MiXCR to the immunoSEQ multiplex PCR reads. Of 130,000 to 150,000 distinct CDR3 sequences in the sample, 94% were seen once. This CDR3 contains 17 residues. In germline, CDR1 is SGDLS, CDR2 YYNGEE. V was clipped by 3 bases and J by 0 bases, with 16 bases between them. Sample: CD8+ T cells from PBMCs. This TCR was recovered from a human donor in good health. The rearrangement joins TRBV9 to TRBJ2-1, with a possible D match to TRBD2 (5 bases). The CDR3 DNA is TGTGCCAGCAGCGGCGGCCCTCGCGAGGGCTCCTACAATGAGCAGTTCTTC. Protein sequence: CASSGGPREGSYNEQFF.